This T cell receptor beta chain emerged from a study of shared clonotypes between healthy human individuals. Repertoires were generated with immunoSEQ multiplex PCR, while TCRdb's copy carries only in-frame clones and drops some. The sample holds around 980,000 clones, 70% to 80% seen once. This clone was detected only a few times. CDR1 and CDR2 (germline): SGDLS, YYNGEE. CDR3 length: 13 amino acids. V gave up 0 bases and J gave up 5 bases, with 8 bases separating them. This chain uses TRBV9 with TRBJ1-1, with unresolved D. Sequencing was performed on memory CD4+ T cells from PBMCs. Specified subset: CD45RA-negative fraction. This sequence originates from a man aged 18 to 35 in good health. Some clones in this sample may be carry-over from other donors' samples. The DNA of the CDR3 is TGTGCCAGCAGCGTAGGGTACCTTACTGAAGCTTTCTTT. Encoded protein: CASSVGYLTEAFF.